Listed below are T cell receptor beta chains from one sample, sequenced in a study of regulatory T cells in long-lasting Graves disease. TCRdb re-called the multiplex PCR reads with MiXCR, one entry per CDR3 protein. Of 310,000 or so distinct CDR3 sequences listed, 15% to 20% were seen once; the top ten hold 29%. The specimen comprised peripheral blood mononuclear cells (PBMCs), sampled when the disease was refractory, from a patient treated with antithyroid drugs. The source is a female donor with Graves disease. CDR3s include the opening cysteine and the closing phenylalanine or tryptophan. The order of the fields is D gene, V gene, clone size, J gene, CDR3 DNA, CDR3 protein. A D gene is named only where the DNA matches it firmly. The listing skips clone size in some rows; elsewhere it reads once, few, many or a size class.

d_gene: TRBD1; v_gene: TRBV29-1; abundance: many; j_gene: TRBJ1-1; CDR3nt: TGCAGCGTAACGACAGGGGTGAACACTGAAGCTTTCTTT; CDR3aa: CSVTTGVNTEAFF
d_gene: -; v_gene: TRBV7-8; abundance: many; j_gene: TRBJ2-2; CDR3nt: TGTGCCAGCAGCCAACCCGCCGGGGAGCTGTTTTTT; CDR3aa: CASSQPAGELFF
d_gene: -; v_gene: TRBV11-3; abundance: many; j_gene: TRBJ2-4; CDR3nt: TGTGCCAGCAGCTTAGATAACGAATTCGAGGGTTTAGCCAAAAACATTCAGTACTTC; CDR3aa: CASSLDNEFEGLAKNIQYF
d_gene: -; v_gene: TRBV18; abundance: -; j_gene: TRBJ1-5; CDR3nt: TGTGCCAGCTCACAATGGGAAACCCTCAATCAGCCCCAGCATTTT; CDR3aa: CASSQWETLNQPQHF
d_gene: -; v_gene: TRBV28; abundance: once; j_gene: TRBJ2-7; CDR3nt: TGTGCCAGCAGTCTCAGTACAGGGTACGGTGCCTACGAGCAGTACTTC; CDR3aa: CASSLSTGYGAYEQYF
d_gene: -; v_gene: TRBV7-2; abundance: many; j_gene: TRBJ2-5; CDR3nt: TGTGCCAGCAGCTTGAGTGGATTGTTGGAGACCCAGTACTTC; CDR3aa: CASSLSGLLETQYF
d_gene: -; v_gene: TRBV9; abundance: -; j_gene: TRBJ1-1; CDR3nt: TGTGCCAGCAGCGTCGGTCTTTCAAACACTGAAGCTTTCTTT; CDR3aa: CASSVGLSNTEAFF
d_gene: -; v_gene: TRBV5-1; abundance: -; j_gene: TRBJ1-1; CDR3nt: TGCGCCAGCAGCTTGGAGGGCCCTGGGCGGGGAGAAGCTTTCTTT; CDR3aa: CASSLEGPGRGEAFF
d_gene: -; v_gene: TRBV5-5; abundance: -; j_gene: TRBJ1-1; CDR3nt: TGTGCCAGCAGGAAAAGGGAGGGTCCGAGGACTGAAGCTTTCTTT; CDR3aa: CASRKREGPRTEAFF
d_gene: TRBD1; v_gene: TRBV6-1; abundance: many; j_gene: TRBJ1-6; CDR3nt: TGTGCCAGCAGGGCTGGGACAGGGCATTATAATTCACCCCTCCACTTT; CDR3aa: CASRAGTGHYNSPLHF
d_gene: TRBD1; v_gene: TRBV7-9; abundance: -; j_gene: TRBJ2-1; CDR3nt: TGTGCCAGCAGCGGGACAGGGGAAGAGCAGTTCTTC; CDR3aa: CASSGTGEEQFF
d_gene: TRBD1; v_gene: TRBV28; abundance: -; j_gene: TRBJ1-2; CDR3nt: TGTGCCAGCAGTTTATTATCCCCGGGACAGGCCAACTGCTATGGCTACACCTTC; CDR3aa: CASSLLSPGQANCYGYTF
d_gene: -; v_gene: TRBV30; abundance: -; j_gene: TRBJ2-2; CDR3nt: TGTGCCTGGAGATCTCCTAACACCGGGGAGCTGTTTTTT; CDR3aa: CAWRSPNTGELFF
d_gene: -; v_gene: TRBV29-1; abundance: few; j_gene: TRBJ2-5; CDR3nt: TGCAGCGTTGACCGGCGACCGCAAGAGACCCAGTACTTC; CDR3aa: CSVDRRPQETQYF
d_gene: TRBD2; v_gene: TRBV19; abundance: few; j_gene: TRBJ2-7; CDR3nt: TGTGCCAGTACCCCTCGACTAGCGGGAATCCACGAGCAGTACTTC; CDR3aa: CASTPRLAGIHEQYF
d_gene: -; v_gene: TRBV4-3; abundance: few; j_gene: TRBJ1-1; CDR3nt: TGCGCCAGCAGCCAAGAATACCTTATGAACACTGAAGCTTTCTTT; CDR3aa: CASSQEYLMNTEAFF
d_gene: TRBD2; v_gene: TRBV7-9; abundance: -; j_gene: TRBJ2-7; CDR3nt: TGTGCCAGCAGCCCCACCCCAAGCGGGAGCTACGAGCAGTACTTC; CDR3aa: CASSPTPSGSYEQYF
d_gene: TRBD2; v_gene: TRBV7-2; abundance: many; j_gene: TRBJ2-5; CDR3nt: TGTGCCAGCAGCTTAGTCCTGACTAGCGGGGGCGAGACCCAGTACTTC; CDR3aa: CASSLVLTSGGETQYF
d_gene: TRBD2; v_gene: TRBV11-2; abundance: many; j_gene: TRBJ2-7; CDR3nt: TGTGCCAGCAGCCCCTCGACTAGCGGGAGGGCCCACGAGCAGTACTTC; CDR3aa: CASSPSTSGRAHEQYF